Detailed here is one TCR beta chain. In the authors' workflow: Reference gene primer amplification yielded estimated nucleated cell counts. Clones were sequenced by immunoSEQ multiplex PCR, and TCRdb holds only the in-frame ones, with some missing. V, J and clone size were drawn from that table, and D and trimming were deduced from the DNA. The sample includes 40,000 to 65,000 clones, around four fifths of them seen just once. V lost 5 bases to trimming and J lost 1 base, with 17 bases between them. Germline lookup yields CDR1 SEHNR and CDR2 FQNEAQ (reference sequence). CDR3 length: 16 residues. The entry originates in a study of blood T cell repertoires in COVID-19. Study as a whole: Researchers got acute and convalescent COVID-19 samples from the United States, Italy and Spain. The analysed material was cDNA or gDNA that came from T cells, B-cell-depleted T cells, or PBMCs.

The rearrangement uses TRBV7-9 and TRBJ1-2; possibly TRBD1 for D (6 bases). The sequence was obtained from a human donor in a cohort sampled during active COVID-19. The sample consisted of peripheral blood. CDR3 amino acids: CASSPTGDAVNYGYTF. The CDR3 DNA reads TGTGCCAGCAGCCCGACAGGCGACGCCGTTAACTATGGCTACACCTTC.